Presented here are 31 T cell receptor beta chains from one specimen sequenced in a study of CXCR3-negative and CXCR3-positive naive CD8 T cells. Their specific antigens are unknown. Study results and limitations: TRB CDR3 hydrophobicity was greater in CXCR3-positive naive cells than in CXCR3-negative naive cells.

The libraries of TRB cDNA were prepared using 5' RACE with UMI labels. Each CDR3 protein gets one entry in TCRdb, which reprocessed the 5' RACE reads and gives no DNA. This sample's table reports 130,000 or so distinct CDR3 sequences. Input material: naive CXCR3+ CD8+ T cells from blood. Subset meaning: CD45RO-CCR7+CD27+CD95- naive CD8+ T cells expressing CXCR3 (TNR3+). The receptors originated from a human donor in good health. Some clones in this sample may be carry-over from other donors' samples.

The rearrangement links TRBV28 to TRBJ2-1. Looked up from germline, CDR1 is MDHEN and CDR2 is SYDVKM. The CDR3 extends over 16 amino acids. CDR3 sequence reads: CASSFRVPSSYNEQFF.

This chain uses TRBV6-2 or TRBV6-3 with TRBJ1-5. This CDR3 comprises 20 residues. Germline V gives CDR1 MNHEY, CDR2 SVGEGT. The CDR3 reads CASSYSEGDSMTSFNQPQHF.

V is TRBV12-3 or TRBV12-4 and J is TRBJ2-1; TCRdb calls TRBD1, which cannot be checked without DNA. The CDR3 length is 14 residues. The CDR3 sequence is CASSLRSGADEQYF.

This sequence joins TRBV28 and TRBJ1-2; TCRdb names TRBD1, which stays unverified in the absence of DNA. CDR3 length: 14 amino acids. Looked up from germline, CDR1 is MDHEN and CDR2 is SYDVKM. CDR3 loop: CASSLPGFGYGYTF.

The genes are TRBV20-1 and TRBJ1-1. Germline CDR1 DFQATT, CDR2 SNEGSKA (reference sequence). This CDR3 comprises 12 residues. CDR3 residues: CSAREWDTEAFF.

The chain recombines TRBV9 with TRBJ2-1; the TCRdb D gene call, TRBD1, has no DNA to confirm it. Germline-derived CDR1 and CDR2 are SGDLS and YYNGEE. The CDR3 extends over 15 amino acids. CDR3 protein: CASSVAGVFSNEQFF.

V usage is TRBV7-7 and J usage is TRBJ2-2; no DNA is available, so the TRBD1 call from TCRdb remains unchecked. CDR3 size: 16 residues. Germline loops: CDR1 SSHAT, CDR2 FNYEAQ (reference sequence). This CDR3 is CASSLFYQGKNGELFF.

The chain carries TRBV7-6 and TRBJ2-1. CDR3 size: 12 residues. Germline CDR1 SGHVS, CDR2 FNYEAQ. This chain's CDR3 is CASSMRHHEQFF.

The chain has TRBV14 and TRBJ1-2; TCRdb proposes TRBD1, but this gene call is untestable without DNA. Germline CDR1 SGHDN, CDR2 FVKESK. CDR3 length: 15 amino acids. The CDR3 here is CASSQGTGGGYGYTF. Filled out from reference TRBV14 and TRBJ1-2, the complete variable domain reads EAGVTQFPSHSVIEKGQTVTLRCDPISGHDNLYWYRRVMGKEIKFLLHFVKESKQDESGMPNNRFLAERTGGTYSTLKVQPAELEDSGVYFCASSQGTGGGYGYTFGSGTRLTVV.

The chain has TRBV7-6 and TRBJ2-1; the D gene TCRdb calls, TRBD2, cannot be checked with no DNA. Per germline, CDR1 SGHVS and CDR2 FNYEAQ. The CDR3 runs to 20 residues. The CDR3: CASSSGPGLAGVSPYNEQFF.

The chain employs TRBV28 and TRBJ2-7; TCRdb indicates TRBD1, and absent DNA this call remains unverified. Germline-derived CDR1 and CDR2 are MDHEN and SYDVKM. CDR3 length: 15 residues. Here the CDR3 reads CASSLTPDGVYEQYF.

The rearrangement joins TRBV7-2 to TRBJ2-7; the TCRdb call, TRBD2, lacks DNA for checking. The CDR3 loop spans 16 amino acids. Looked up from germline, CDR1 is SGHTA and CDR2 is FQGNSA. The CDR3 protein is CASSLAPALRPYEQYF.

The chain is built from TRBV2 and TRBJ2-3; TCRdb gives TRBD1 as the D gene, but with no DNA this cannot be confirmed. This CDR3 has 15 residues. Germline CDR1 SNHLY, CDR2 FYNNEI. The chain's CDR3 is CASSPGTISTDTQYF.

V gene TRBV25-1 combines with J gene TRBJ2-1. In germline, CDR1 is MGHDK, CDR2 SYGVNS. This CDR3 has 11 residues. CDR3 residues: CASSPWDEQFF. Complete variable domain (other parts from reference TRBV25-1 and TRBJ2-1): EADIYQTPRYLVIGTGKKITLECSQTMGHDKMYWYQQDPGMELHLIHYSYGVNSTEKGDLSSESTVSRIRTEHFPLTLESARPSHTSQYLCASSPWDEQFFGPGTRLTVL.

This sequence joins TRBV3-1 and TRBJ1-2; TCRdb calls TRBD1, which cannot be checked without DNA. CDR3 length equals 14 residues. The germline V gene encodes CDR1 LGHDT and CDR2 YNNKEL (reference sequence). The CDR3 is CASSQTQGIRGYTF.

The rearrangement uses TRBV13 and TRBJ2-5; TCRdb's assignment of TRBD2 cannot be checked, as there is no DNA. Germline loops: CDR1 PRHDT, CDR2 FYEKMQ (reference sequence). CDR3 length equals 15 residues. The CDR3 reads CASSLVGREGETQYF.

The chain uses TRBV14 and TRBJ1-1; TCRdb selects TRBD1, and the lack of DNA leaves this call unchecked. CDR1 SGHDN and CDR2 FVKESK come from the germline V gene. CDR3 size: 12 residues. This CDR3 is CASQMGSGGAFF.

The rearrangement uses TRBV29-1 and TRBJ2-7; TCRdb proposes TRBD2, but this gene call is untestable without DNA. This CDR3 is 14 amino acids long. Germline V lookup: CDR1 SQVTM, CDR2 ANQGSEA. The CDR3: CSVTVAGGTYEQYF.

The chain carries TRBV29-1 and TRBJ2-3. The length of the CDR3 is 12 residues. Germline-derived CDR1 and CDR2 are SQVTM and ANQGSEA. CDR3 amino acids: CSVPTPTSAQYF.

The J gene is TRBJ1-1, the V gene TRBV12-3 or TRBV12-4; the D call of TRBD1 rests on TCRdb alone, since no DNA is present to check it. The CDR3 sequence is 14 residues long. CDR3 region: CASSNGTPDLGAFF.

The chain links TRBV28 to TRBJ2-4; TCRdb's D call, TRBD1, is unchecked because there is no DNA. The CDR3 extends over 14 amino acids. The V gene's germline CDR1 is MDHEN and CDR2 SYDVKM. Here the CDR3 reads CASSLWAGGQESYF.

V and J are TRBV12-3 or TRBV12-4 and TRBJ2-6; the D gene TCRdb calls, TRBD2, cannot be checked with no DNA. The CDR3 contains 15 residues. CDR3 sequence reads: CASSLWRAGANVLTF.

The chain recombines TRBV24-1 with TRBJ1-1; TCRdb returns TRBD1, unconfirmable since there is no DNA. Germline loops: CDR1 KGHDR, CDR2 SFDVKD. This CDR3 has 13 amino acids. The CDR3 here is CATRPTGDTEAFF.

The rearrangement links TRBV5-1 to TRBJ2-7. CDR3 size: 14 residues. Germline V CDR1 and CDR2: SGHRS, YFSETQ. This CDR3 reads CASSLAGSNYEQYF.

The gene calls are TRBV7-7 and TRBJ2-3; checking the TCRdb D call of TRBD2 is not possible without DNA. The CDR3 runs 16 residues. Germline V gene sequence: CDR1 SSHAT, CDR2 FNYEAQ (reference sequence). The CDR3 spells CASSLEVAGVSQAQYF. The full variable domain, in which reference TRBV7-7 and TRBJ2-3 provide the parts outside the CDR3, is GAGVSQSPRYKVTKRGQDVTLRCDPISSHATLYWYQQALGQGPEFLTYFNYEAQPDKSGLPSDRFSAERPEGSISTLTIQRTEQRDSAMYRCASSLEVAGVSQAQYFGPGTRLTVL.

V usage is TRBV7-2 and J usage is TRBJ1-1. The V gene's germline CDR1 is SGHTA and CDR2 FQGNSA. The CDR3 contains 13 residues. CDR3 amino acids: CASSFGRNTEAFF.

The rearrangement joins TRBV12-3 or TRBV12-4 to TRBJ2-1; TCRdb reports TRBD1, a call that lacks DNA to check it against. The CDR3 spans 13 residues. The CDR3 reads CASSYRYANEQFF.

This chain uses TRBV28 with TRBJ2-5. The CDR3 loop spans 17 amino acids. Germline V gene sequence: CDR1 MDHEN, CDR2 SYDVKM. The CDR3 here is CASSFAGFGRPQETQYF.

The chain employs TRBV5-4 and TRBJ2-7; TCRdb calls TRBD2, which cannot be checked without DNA. The CDR3 is made up of 18 amino acids. Germline CDR1 and CDR2: SGHNT and YYREEE (reference sequence). CDR3 sequence reads: CASSLRGLAGGSPYEQYF.

CDR3: CSIRGDGNQPQHF. The chain combines TRBV29-1 with TRBJ1-5; TCRdb designates TRBD1, a call that cannot be tested without DNA. From germline, CDR1 is SQVTM and CDR2 ANQGSEA. The CDR3 totals 13 residues.

The V call is TRBV5-5, the J call TRBJ2-1. The germline V gene has CDR1 SGHKS and CDR2 YYEKEE (reference sequence). The CDR3 has 13 amino acids. The CDR3 spells CASSLWDNNEQFF. The complete variable domain, with remaining parts taken from reference TRBV5-5 and TRBJ2-1, reads DAGVTQSPTHLIKTRGQQVTLRCSPISGHKSVSWYQQVLGQGPQFIFQYYEKEERGRGNFPDRFSARQFPNYSSELNVNALLLGDSALYLCASSLWDNNEQFFGPGTRLTVL.